Presented here are 8 T cell receptor beta chains from one specimen sequenced in a study of T-cell reconstitution after alpha-beta-depleted transplantation in children. For TCRbeta, the library was prepared with unique molecular identifiers. TCRdb reanalysed the PCR reads using MiXCR and keeps one entry per CDR3 protein. Of about 600,000 distinct CDR3 sequences listed, under 30% were seen once; the top ten hold 13% to 15%. This sample comprised PBMCs, mostly from graft donor cells, obtained 360 days after TCRalphabeta/CD19-depleted stem cell transplant. Receptor source: a boy under two years old who had a stem cell transplant for acute myeloid leukemia, so the T cells may come from the graft donor.

This clonotype has a count of ten or more. The chain couples TRBV4-2 to TRBJ1-3, with 9 bases fitting TRBD1. The CDR3 runs to 16 residues. Germline-derived CDR1 and CDR2 are LGHNA and YNFKEQ. The J segment lost 7 bases and the V segment lost 3 bases, leaving 10 bases of the junction unmatched. This chain's CDR3 is CASSQHTGGSWNTIYF. The CDR3 region has the DNA TGTGCCAGCAGCCAGCATACAGGGGGCAGCTGGAACACCATATATTTT.

This clonotype occurred a few times. Written as DNA, the CDR3 is TGTGCCAGCAGTCGGAGCGCTGAAGCTTTCTTT. Translating it yields CASSRSAEAFF. The chain is built from TRBV12-3 or TRBV12-4 and TRBJ1-1, with no clear D. The CDR3 covers 11 residues. Trimming took off 5 bases at V and 6 bases at J, with 7 bases between the two ends.

This clonotype was recorded many times. The J gene is TRBJ1-1, the V gene TRBV12-3 or TRBV12-4, with D unresolved. The CDR3 is 15 amino acids. V was trimmed by 7 bases and J by 1 base, leaving 16 bases between them. CDR3 nucleotides: TGTGCCAGCAAACCAGCGGGGTTTGGGAACACTGAAGCTTTCTTT. This codes for CASKPAGFGNTEAFF.

This clonotype was observed a few times. The chain has TRBV20-1 and TRBJ2-5; tentatively, D is TRBD2 (5 bases). V dropped 6 bases and J dropped 1 base, with 21 bases sitting between them. The CDR3 loop spans 16 amino acids. Germline-derived CDR1 and CDR2 are DFQATT and SNEGSKA (reference sequence). The CDR3 sequence is CSAPPHTGSPQETQYF. The CDR3 DNA sequence: TGCAGTGCACCGCCTCACACGGGGAGTCCCCAAGAGACCCAGTACTTC.

The table lists this clonotype with a few counts. The chain carries TRBV15 and TRBJ2-5, with D maybe TRBD1 (6 bases). Trimming cost V 1 base and J 1 base, with 10 bases left between them. The CDR3 extends over 15 amino acids. Germline V lookup: CDR1 LNHNV, CDR2 YYDKDF (reference sequence). The CDR3 sequence is CATSRVGQAQETQYF. The CDR3 region has the DNA TGTGCCACCAGCAGAGTGGGACAAGCCCAAGAGACCCAGTACTTC.

This clonotype was counted many times. V usage is TRBV12-3 or TRBV12-4 and J usage is TRBJ1-5; perhaps TRBD1 as D (5 bases). The CDR3 is made up of 15 amino acids. V lost 4 bases, J lost 1 base, and 11 bases lay in between. The chain's CDR3 is CASSYGTRSNQPQHF. CDR3 coding DNA: TGTGCCAGCAGTTATGGGACGAGGAGCAATCAGCCCCAGCATTTT.

The chain has TRBV27 and TRBJ1-5; weak D call: TRBD1 (5 bases). Germline CDR1 is MNHEY and CDR2 is SMNVEV (reference sequence). Trimming stripped 0 bases from V and 2 bases from J, with 11 bases between. This CDR3 has 16 residues. CDR3 in DNA: TGTGCCAGCAGTTTATCAATAGGGGCGGGCAATCAGCCCCAGCATTTT. It yields the protein CASSLSIGAGNQPQHF.

The sample holds a few counts of this clonotype. CDR3 coding DNA: TGCAGCCCGAGGGGAGGCTCGTGGACTGAAGCTTTCTTT. It is translated as CSPRGGSWTEAFF. The chain uses TRBV20-1 and TRBJ1-1, with D perhaps matching TRBD1 (5 bases). CDR3 length equals 13 residues. CDR1 and CDR2 from the germline V gene are DFQATT and SNEGSKA (reference sequence).